Presented here are 2 T cell receptor beta chains from one specimen sequenced in a study of blood T cell repertoires in COVID-19. Measured with immunoSEQ multiplex PCR; TCRdb has only the in-frame clones, and not every one. The sample consists of 100,000 to 150,000 clones, around 87% of them appearing once. The sample comprised peripheral blood. Every receptor here comes from a woman aged 55-69 years with acute or convalescent COVID-19.

This clone was observed a few times. This chain connects TRBV7-9 to TRBJ1-5; D remains unclear. The V end was cut by 7 bases, the J end by 0 bases, with 16 bases between. From germline, CDR1 is SEHNR and CDR2 FQNEAQ (reference sequence). The CDR3 loop spans 16 amino acids. The CDR3 reads CASTQRADYSNQPQHF. As DNA, the CDR3 is TGTGCCAGCACCCAACGCGCGGATTATAGCAATCAGCCCCAGCATTTT.

The chain combines TRBV5-4 with TRBJ1-6; D not certain. The germline gives CDR1 SGHNT, CDR2 YYREEE (reference sequence). V shed 7 bases and J shed 0 bases, with 5 bases lying between them. The CDR3 sequence is 13 residues long. In DNA, the CDR3 is TGTGCCAGCCCGAGCTCCTATAATTCACCCCTCCACTTT. Protein: CASPSSYNSPLHF.